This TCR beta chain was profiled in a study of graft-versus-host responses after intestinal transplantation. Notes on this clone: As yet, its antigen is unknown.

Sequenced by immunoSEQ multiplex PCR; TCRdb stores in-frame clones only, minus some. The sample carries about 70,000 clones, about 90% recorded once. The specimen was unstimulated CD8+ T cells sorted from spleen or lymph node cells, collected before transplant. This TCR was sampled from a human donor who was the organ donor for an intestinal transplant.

The CDR3 DNA is TGTGCCAGCAGCGAATCAGGGGGCGACTATGGCTACACCTTC. Translating gives CASSESGGDYGYTF. The genes are TRBV9 and TRBJ1-2, with 8 bases that match TRBD1. The ends lost 3 bases at V and 3 bases at J; junction bases unmatched: 4. Germline V gives CDR1 SGDLS, CDR2 YYNGEE. The CDR3 covers 14 residues.